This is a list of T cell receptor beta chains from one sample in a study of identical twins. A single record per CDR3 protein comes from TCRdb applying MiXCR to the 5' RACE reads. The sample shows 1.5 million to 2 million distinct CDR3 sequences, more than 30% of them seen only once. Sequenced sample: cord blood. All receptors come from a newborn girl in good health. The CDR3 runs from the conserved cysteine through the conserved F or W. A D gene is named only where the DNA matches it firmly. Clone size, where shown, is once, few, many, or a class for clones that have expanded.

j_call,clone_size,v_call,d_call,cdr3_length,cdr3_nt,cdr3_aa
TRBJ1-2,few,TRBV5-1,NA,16,TGCGCCAGCAGGCGGGACAAGGTCCCGTTTAACTATGGCTACACCTTC,CASRRDKVPFNYGYTF
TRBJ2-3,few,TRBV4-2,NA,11,TGTGCCAGCAGTAGCGGTCGAGCGCAGTATTTT,CASSSGRAQYF
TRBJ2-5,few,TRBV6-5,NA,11,TGTGCCAGCAGTCGAGATGGGACCCAGTACTTC,CASSRDGTQYF
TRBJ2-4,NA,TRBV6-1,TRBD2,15,TGTGCCAGCAGTGATGGACTAGCGCTCAGAAACATTCAGTACTTC,CASSDGLALRNIQYF
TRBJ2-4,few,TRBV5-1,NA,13,TGCGCCAGCAGCTTGGCCAGCCTCGGGGAGCAGTACTTC,CASSLASLGEQYF
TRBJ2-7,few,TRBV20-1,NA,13,TGCAGTGCTAGAGATGAAGGACTACGGGAGCAGTACTTC,CSARDEGLREQYF
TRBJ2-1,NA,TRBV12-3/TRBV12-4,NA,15,TGTGCCAGCACTCTCCGGGGGACCTACTACAATGAGCAGTTCTTC,CASTLRGTYYNEQFF
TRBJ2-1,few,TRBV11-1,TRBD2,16,TGTGCCAGCAGCTTAGAGGCTAGCGGGAGATACAATGAGCAGTTCTTC,CASSLEASGRYNEQFF
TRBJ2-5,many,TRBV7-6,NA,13,TGTGCCAGCAGCTTCTCAGGATTGGAGACCCAGTACTTC,CASSFSGLETQYF
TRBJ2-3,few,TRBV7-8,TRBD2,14,TGTGCCAGCAGCTTACGGCGGGAGACAGATACGCAGTATTTT,CASSLRRETDTQYF
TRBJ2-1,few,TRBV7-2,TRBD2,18,TGTGCCAGCAGCTTATCGGGGACTATCCAATACATAGACAATGAGCAGTTCTTC,CASSLSGTIQYIDNEQFF
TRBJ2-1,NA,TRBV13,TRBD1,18,TGTGCCAGCAGCTTAGGGGACAGGGCCATCCTTGATTCCAATGAGCAGTTCTTC,CASSLGDRAILDSNEQFF
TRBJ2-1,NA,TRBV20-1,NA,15,TGCAGTGCTAGTAGGTGGGAGGACTCCTACAATGAGCAGTTCTTC,CSASRWEDSYNEQFF
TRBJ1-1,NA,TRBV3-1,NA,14,TGTGCCAGCAGCCCAACCAGGGAGGGGGCTGAAGCTTTCTTT,CASSPTREGAEAFF
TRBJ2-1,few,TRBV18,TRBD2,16,TGTGCCAGCTCACCGCAACTAGCGGGAGGATCTAATGAGCAGTTCTTC,CASSPQLAGGSNEQFF
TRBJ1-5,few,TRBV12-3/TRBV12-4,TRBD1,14,TGTGCCAGCAGCGGGACAGGGATGAATCAGCCCCAGCATTTT,CASSGTGMNQPQHF
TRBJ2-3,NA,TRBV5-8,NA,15,TGTGCCAGCAGCCCGACAGGGGCTAGCGGTGATACGCAGTATTTT,CASSPTGASGDTQYF
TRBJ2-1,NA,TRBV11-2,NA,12,TGTGCCAGCAGCCTACCGGCGGGCGAGCAGTTCTTC,CASSLPAGEQFF
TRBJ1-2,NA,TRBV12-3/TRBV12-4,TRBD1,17,TGTGCCAGCACCAATCTCCGGACAGGGTCTTTCAACTATGGCTACACCTTC,CASTNLRTGSFNYGYTF
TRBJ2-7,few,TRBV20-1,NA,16,TGCAGTGCCCGGTTTGGGGGGACGGGACTGACCTACGAGCAGTACTTC,CSARFGGTGLTYEQYF
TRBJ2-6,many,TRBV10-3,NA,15,TGTGCCATCAGTGAGGCTTTCTCTGGGGCCAACGTCCTGACTTTC,CAISEAFSGANVLTF
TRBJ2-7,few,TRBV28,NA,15,TGTGCCACCGGCCCCGGAAGGCAGATAGACTACGAGCAGTACTTC,CATGPGRQIDYEQYF
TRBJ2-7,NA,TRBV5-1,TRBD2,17,TGCGCCAGCAGCTTGGCCGGGACTAGCGGGGCCTCCTACGAGCAGTACTTC,CASSLAGTSGASYEQYF
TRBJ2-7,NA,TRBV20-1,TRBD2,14,TGCAGTGCTAGTGGGGGAGGGGTCTCCTACGAGCAGTACTTC,CSASGGGVSYEQYF
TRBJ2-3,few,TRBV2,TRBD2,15,TGTGCCAGCATTCTGACTAGCGGGAGCACAGATACGCAGTATTTT,CASILTSGSTDTQYF
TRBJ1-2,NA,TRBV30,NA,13,TGTGCCTGGAGTGACCTCCTACAGGCTGGCTACACCTTC,CAWSDLLQAGYTF
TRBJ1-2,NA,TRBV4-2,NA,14,TGTGCCAGCAGCCAAGTTCGAAACAGTGATGGCTACACCTTC,CASSQVRNSDGYTF
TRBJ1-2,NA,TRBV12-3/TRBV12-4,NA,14,TGTGCCAGCACTACTAAATTATCGTCTGCCTCCTACACCTTC,CASTTKLSSASYTF
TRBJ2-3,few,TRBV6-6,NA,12,TGTGCCAGCAAAGTGGGAGAGTATACGCAGTATTTT,CASKVGEYTQYF
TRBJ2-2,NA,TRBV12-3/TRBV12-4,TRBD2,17,TGTGCCAGCAGTTTATCCGGGAGGGTGGGCAACACCGGGGAGCTGTTTTTT,CASSLSGRVGNTGELFF
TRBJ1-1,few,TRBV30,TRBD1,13,TGTGCCTGGAGTCGGGACAGGAACACTGAAGCTTTCTTT,CAWSRDRNTEAFF
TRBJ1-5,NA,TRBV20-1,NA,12,TGCAGTGCTAATATTCGGGGTCAGCCCCAGCATTTT,CSANIRGQPQHF
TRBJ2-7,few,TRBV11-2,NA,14,TGTGCCAGCAGCTTAGACGCCAGCCTCTACGAGCAGTACTTC,CASSLDASLYEQYF
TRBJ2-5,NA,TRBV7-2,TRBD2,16,TGTGCCAGCAGCCCGATAGCGGGATTGTCTTCGAATGAGCAGTACTTC,CASSPIAGLSSNEQYF
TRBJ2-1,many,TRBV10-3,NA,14,TGTGCCATCAGGATAGCTGACAGGCACAATGAGCAGTTCTTC,CAIRIADRHNEQFF
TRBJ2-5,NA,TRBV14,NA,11,TGTGCCAGCAGCCGCGGCTACGTGCAGTACTTC,CASSRGYVQYF
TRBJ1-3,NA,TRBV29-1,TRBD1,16,TGCAGCGTTGAACCGAGACAGGGGACCTCTGGAAACACCATATATTTT,CSVEPRQGTSGNTIYF
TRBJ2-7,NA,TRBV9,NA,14,TGTGCCAGCAGCGTAGGACGGGGAAACTACGAGCAGTACTTC,CASSVGRGNYEQYF
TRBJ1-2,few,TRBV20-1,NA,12,TGCAGTGCTATCGGGCATGGCTATGGCTACACCTTC,CSAIGHGYGYTF
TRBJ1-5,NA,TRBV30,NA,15,TGTGCCTGGAGTGTACGAGAGGTGGGCAATCAGCCCCAGCATTTT,CAWSVREVGNQPQHF
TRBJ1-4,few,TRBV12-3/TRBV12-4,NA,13,TGTGCCACCGCAGCTCAAGCAAATGAAAAACTGTTTTTT,CATAAQANEKLFF
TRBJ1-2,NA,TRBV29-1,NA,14,TGCAGCGTCCTCAAGGCAGGGTGGAACTATGGCTACACCTTC,CSVLKAGWNYGYTF
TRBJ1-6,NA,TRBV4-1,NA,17,TGCGCCAGCAGCCAAGATCTCGCCACAGGGAATAATTCACCCCCCCACTTT,CASSQDLATGNNSPPHF
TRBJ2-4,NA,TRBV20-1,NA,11,TGCAGTGCTACCCTGCGGGGACAGCAGTACTTC,CSATLRGQQYF
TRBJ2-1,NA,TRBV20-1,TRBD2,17,TGCAGTGCTAGTCGGCCCTTCGCGGGAGGGCCACACAATGAGCAGTTCTTC,CSASRPFAGGPHNEQFF
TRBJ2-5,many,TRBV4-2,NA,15,TGTGCCAGCAGCCAAGATTCGCTAGCCTGGAAGACCCAGTACTTC,CASSQDSLAWKTQYF
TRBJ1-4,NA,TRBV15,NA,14,TGTGCCACCAGCAGTTCACCTACCATTGAAAAACTGTTTTTT,CATSSSPTIEKLFF
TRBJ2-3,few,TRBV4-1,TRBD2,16,TGTGCCAGCAGCCAAGTCCTAGCGGGGGGGGCAGATACGCAGTATTTT,CASSQVLAGGADTQYF
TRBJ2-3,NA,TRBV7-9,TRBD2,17,TGTGCCAGCAGCTTAGCCCTAGCGGGGACCCCCACAGATACGCAGTATTTT,CASSLALAGTPTDTQYF
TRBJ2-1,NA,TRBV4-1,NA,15,TGCGCCAGCAGCCAAGCGTCCGATGCCTACAATGAGCAGTTCTTC,CASSQASDAYNEQFF
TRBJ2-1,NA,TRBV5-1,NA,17,TGCGCCAGCAGCCAGCACGCCGCAAAGGTTTCCTACAATGAGCAGTTCTTC,CASSQHAAKVSYNEQFF
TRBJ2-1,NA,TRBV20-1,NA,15,TGCAGTGCTGAACCGGGACCCCGCTCCTACAATGAGCAGTTCTTC,CSAEPGPRSYNEQFF
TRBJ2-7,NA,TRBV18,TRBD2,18,TGTGCCAGCTCACCACTGGGACTAGCGGGGGTTTTGTTCTACGAGCAGTACTTC,CASSPLGLAGVLFYEQYF
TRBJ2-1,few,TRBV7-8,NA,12,TGTGCCAGCAGCTTTAGCGTCGATGAGCAGTTCTTC,CASSFSVDEQFF